The clone carrying this TCR beta chain was seen a single time. The antigen is undetermined. Germline V gene sequence: CDR1 MNHEY, CDR2 SVGAGI. V was clipped by 6 bases and J by 5 bases, with 15 bases between them. The CDR3 totals 14 residues. The data are from a study of vaccination effects on CD4 cells after COVID-19. On the study more broadly: Post-vaccine specimens arrived a median 72 days past the second dose. Study-level results: Limitations: small convalescent group and missing early post-infection timepoints. Clones induced by infection and by vaccine showed marked clonal contraction late after vaccination.

Cells that had been cultured for less than eleven days were the source of isolated CD4+ T cells. Infection with SARS-CoV-2 occurred in the person between March and December 2020, and PCR confirmed it. Subjects were given two BNT162b2 or mRNA-1273 vaccine doses. A half-volume exchange with IL-2 medium occurred on days 3 and 7. Profiling relied on immunoSEQ multiplex PCR, and the TCRdb table lists in-frame clones only, not all of them. Here the sample spans around 50,000 clones, around 80% being singletons. The origin of this receptor is a human donor who had a prior SARS-CoV-2 infection. V usage is TRBV6-5 and J usage is TRBJ2-3, with D possibly being TRBD2 (5 bases). The sequencing used CD4+ T cells from PBMCs cultured without peptide, collected after COVID-19 vaccination. In DNA, the CDR3 is TGTGCCAGCAGCCTTGACGGCCGGGGAGATACGCAGTATTTT. Amino acid sequence: CASSLDGRGDTQYF.